The next 14 T cell receptor beta chains were all read from a single sample in a study of cytomegalovirus exposure and HLA in healthy donors. Vbeta (60) and Jbeta (13) primers were used in the PCR. Some clones are missing from TCRdb's copy, which holds only in-frame ones; the method was immunoSEQ multiplex PCR. The sample gives more than 110,000 clones, about three quarters of which show up once; nearly 7% is in the top ten. Sequenced material: PBMCs. These TCRs come from a man aged 35 to 55 in good health and CMV-seropositive.

V and J are TRBV29-1 and TRBJ1-1; the D gene is possibly TRBD1 (5 bases). Germline-derived CDR1 and CDR2 are SQVTM and ANQGSEA. The V end was cut by 6 bases, the J end by 1 base, with 12 bases between. This CDR3 contains 13 residues. CDR3 sequence: CSVTNRRNTEAFF. CDR3 nucleotide sequence: TGCAGCGTAACTAACAGGAGGAACACTGAAGCTTTCTTT.

The chain is built from TRBV29-1 and TRBJ2-7; the match to TRBD1 covers 8 bases. The CDR3 contains 12 residues. From germline, CDR1 is SQVTM and CDR2 ANQGSEA. The V gene end was trimmed by 5 bases and the J gene end by 4 bases; junction bases not matched to a gene: 4. CDR3 nucleotides: TGCAGCGTTTCCGGGACAGGTTACGAGCAGTACTTC. Amino acids: CSVSGTGYEQYF.

The chain uses TRBV30 and TRBJ1-4; D is uncertain. V gave up 3 bases and J gave up 2 bases, with 7 bases separating them. Germline-derived CDR1 and CDR2 are GTSNPN and SVGIG (reference sequence). The CDR3 runs to 13 residues. Here the CDR3 DNA reads TGTGCCTGGAGGCGAGCGACTAATGAAAAACTGTTTTTT. This sequence encodes CAWRRATNEKLFF.

The rearrangement joins TRBV5-4 to TRBJ1-1; 7 nucleotides line up with TRBD1. V was clipped by 4 bases and J by 8 bases; unmatched bases: 8. Germline CDR1 SGHNT, CDR2 YYREEE (reference sequence). The CDR3 is made up of 13 amino acids. This CDR3 is CASSLTGPGEAFF. CDR3 coding DNA: TGTGCCAGCAGCCTGACAGGGCCGGGGGAAGCTTTCTTT. Variable domain in full (rest from reference TRBV5-4 and TRBJ1-1): ETGVTQSPTHLIKTRGQQVTLRCSSQSGHNTVSWYQQALGQGPQFIFQYYREEENGRGNFPPRFSGLQFPNYSSELNVNALELDDSALYLCASSLTGPGEAFFGQGTRLTVV.

The genes are TRBV28 and TRBJ1-2; 7 nucleotides line up with TRBD1. The trim removed 6 bases at V and 4 bases at J, leaving 11 bases unmatched. The CDR3 contains 15 residues. From germline, CDR1 is MDHEN and CDR2 SYDVKM. The CDR3 loop reads CASSPVVRDSYGYTF. As DNA, the CDR3 is TGTGCCAGCAGCCCAGTCGTCCGGGACAGCTATGGCTACACCTTC.

This clone has a count of ten or more. The rearrangement uses TRBV6-1 and TRBJ2-5, with 7 nucleotides matching TRBD1. The CDR3 has 14 residues. The V segment lost 6 bases and the J segment 5 bases; nucleotides outside the gene matches: 9. Germline loops: CDR1 MNHNS, CDR2 SASEGT. The chain's CDR3 is CASSDSQGYETQYF. The CDR3 region has the DNA TGTGCCAGCAGCGACTCACAGGGGTATGAGACCCAGTACTTC.

The chain combines TRBV7-8 with TRBJ2-2, with 8 positions matching TRBD2. With 5 bases clipped from V and 13 bases from J, the junction kept 18 bases outside the gene matches. The CDR3 totals 16 residues. Germline assignment: CDR1 SGHVS and CDR2 FQNEAQ. CDR3 sequence: CASSPSRGGQVLGLFF. In DNA, the CDR3 is TGTGCCAGCAGCCCCTCGCGCGGGGGGCAAGTATTAGGGCTGTTTTTT. The complete variable domain, with remaining parts taken from reference TRBV7-8 and TRBJ2-2, reads GAGVSQSPRYKVAKRGQDVALRCDPISGHVSLFWYQQALGQGPEFLTYFQNEAQLDKSGLPSDRFFAERPEGSVSTLKIQRTQQEDSAVYLCASSPSRGGQVLGLFFGEGSRLTVL.

This clone has only a few counts. The CDR3 DNA is TGTGCCAGCAGTGGACCCCAGGGTGGGGTACGTGACGAGCAGTACTTC. It encodes CASSGPQGGVRDEQYF. V and J are TRBV6-1 and TRBJ2-7, with TRBD1 as a possible D gene (5 bases). The CDR3 has 16 residues. Germline V gene lookup returns CDR1 MNHNS and CDR2 SASEGT. Trimming took off 4 bases at V and 5 bases at J, with 21 bases between the two ends.

The chain links TRBV27 to TRBJ1-1, with 7 bases that match TRBD1. Germline CDR1 MNHEY, CDR2 SMNVEV (reference sequence). With V trimmed by 3 bases and J by 5 bases, 3 bases remained unmatched. CDR3 size: 13 residues. This CDR3 reads CASSFYRGTEAFF. CDR3 DNA: TGTGCCAGCAGTTTTTACAGGGGAACTGAAGCTTTCTTT.

This clone was seen more than once but under ten times. The chain recombines TRBV19 with TRBJ1-1; no clear D. Per germline, CDR1 LNHDA and CDR2 SQIVND (reference sequence). The CDR3 has 13 amino acids. V gave up 1 base and J gave up 1 base, with 4 bases separating them. The CDR3: CASSIARNTEAFF. CDR3 in DNA: TGTGCCAGTAGTATAGCGAGGAACACTGAAGCTTTCTTT.

V usage is TRBV5-5 and J usage is TRBJ2-7; TRBD2 agrees at 10 bases. CDR1 and CDR2 from the germline V gene are SGHKS and YYEKEE (reference sequence). J lost 5 bases, V lost 0 bases, and 5 bases had no gene match. The CDR3 covers 15 residues. DNA for the CDR3: TGTGCCAGCAGCTTGGAAGCGCTAGCGGGGGACGAGCAGTACTTC. Encoded protein: CASSLEALAGDEQYF.

This clone appeared once. This chain connects TRBV19 to TRBJ1-4; TRBD1 matches at 8 bases. The germline gives CDR1 LNHDA, CDR2 SQIVND (reference sequence). J lost 0 bases, V lost 5 bases, and 5 bases had no gene match. CDR3 length equals 16 residues. DNA of the CDR3: TGTGCCAGTAGTCCGCGGACAGGGACAACTAATGAAAAACTGTTTTTT. Protein product: CASSPRTGTTNEKLFF.

This sequence joins TRBV7-9 and TRBJ2-6; D gene uncertain. V was cut by 1 base and J by 4 bases, with 5 bases left in between. CDR1 and CDR2 (germline): SEHNR, FQNEAQ (reference sequence). The CDR3 has 14 amino acids. The CDR3 nucleotides are TGTGCCAGCAGCTTAGGTTTAGGGGCCAACGTCCTGACTTTC. It specifies CASSLGLGANVLTF.

The genes are TRBV5-6 and TRBJ1-2, with a weak D call TRBD1 (6 bases). The germline V gene encodes CDR1 SGHDT and CDR2 YYEEEE. V gave up 0 bases and J gave up 8 bases, with 20 bases separating them. The CDR3 has 16 residues. CDR3 amino acids: CASSLASGRGDGGYTF. As DNA, the CDR3 is TGTGCCAGCAGCTTGGCGTCCGGCAGGGGTGACGGCGGCTACACCTTC.